These 28 T cell receptor beta chains were sequenced from one sample in a study of blood T cell repertoires in COVID-19. Data came from immunoSEQ multiplex PCR; TCRdb stores just in-frame clones and leaves some out. Here the sample spans hundreds of thousands of clones, 75% to 90% being singletons. What was sequenced was PBMCs or T cells enriched from blood (not recorded which). The receptors were gathered from a man in his fifties or sixties who had been exposed to COVID-19.

The genes are TRBV19 and TRBJ1-5, with D uncertain. The CDR3 extends over 13 amino acids. V was shortened by 0 bases and J by 10 bases, with 10 bases between the two germline ends. Germline V gene data show CDR1 as LNHDA and CDR2 as SQIVND (reference sequence). The CDR3 nucleotides read TGTGCCAGTAGTATAGAGACGGAGGGTCCCCAGCATTTT. It encodes CASSIETEGPQHF.

The chain couples TRBV7-9 to TRBJ2-4, with D uncertain. CDR3 length equals 15 residues. Germline V gives CDR1 SEHNR, CDR2 FQNEAQ (reference sequence). V lost 4 bases and J 0 bases, leaving 10 bases between the germline ends. The CDR3, as DNA: TGTGCCAGCAGCTCAGCGAGGCTAGCCAAAAACATTCAGTACTTC. Amino acids: CASSSARLAKNIQYF.

CDR3 loop: CASSERQIREAFF. The CDR3 nucleotides are TGTGCCAGCAGTGAGCGGCAGATCCGTGAAGCTTTCTTT. The rearrangement joins TRBV6-1 to TRBJ1-1, with D uncertain. Trimming left V 3 bases short and J 7 bases short, with 12 bases between. Germline assignment: CDR1 MNHNS and CDR2 SASEGT. The CDR3 is 13 residues long.

The chain uses TRBV13 and TRBJ1-1; 7 nucleotides match TRBD1. This CDR3 spans 13 amino acids. V shed 2 bases and J 7 bases; nucleotides not matched to a gene: 4. Germline V gives CDR1 PRHDT, CDR2 FYEKMQ (reference sequence). CDR3 sequence: CASSLPNRGEAFF. The CDR3 region has the DNA TGTGCCAGCAGCTTACCGAACAGGGGTGAAGCTTTCTTT.

The V and J genes are TRBV7-2 and TRBJ1-2; TRBD1 matches at 9 bases. Trimming removed 1 base from V and 7 bases from J; junction bases left unmatched: 7. The length of the CDR3 is 15 residues. Germline loops: CDR1 SGHTA, CDR2 FQGNSA. CDR3 sequence (DNA): TGTGCCAGCAGCTTAGACAGGACAGGGGTTGGTGGCTACACCTTC. Translating gives CASSLDRTGVGGYTF.

V and J are TRBV2 and TRBJ2-2, with D unclear. Looked up from germline, CDR1 is SNHLY and CDR2 is FYNNEI. V lost 7 bases, J lost 2 bases, and 11 bases lay in between. CDR3 length equals 14 residues. CDR3 region: CASISLRNTGELFF. The CDR3 region has the DNA TGTGCCAGCATTTCCCTACGAAACACCGGGGAGCTGTTTTTT.

The chain joins TRBV28 to TRBJ1-5; 7 nucleotides agree with TRBD1. Per the germline V gene, CDR1 is MDHEN and CDR2 is SYDVKM. J gave up 1 base and V 3 bases, and 6 bases lay outside the gene matches. CDR3 length: 16 residues. The chain's CDR3 is CASSFRGVGSNQPQHF. The DNA of the CDR3 is TGTGCCAGCAGTTTCAGGGGGGTAGGGAGCAATCAGCCCCAGCATTTT. Combining the CDR3 with reference TRBV28 and TRBJ1-5 gives the whole variable domain DVKVTQSSRYLVKRTGEKVFLECVQDMDHENMFWYRQDPGLGLRLIYFSYDVKMKEKGDIPEGYSVSREKKERFSLILESASTNQTSMYLCASSFRGVGSNQPQHFGDGTRLSIL.

This chain connects TRBV7-5 to TRBJ2-3; the table assigns TRBD2, which was not confirmed against the DNA. TRBV7-5 is deemed a pseudogene. The length of the CDR3 is 18 residues. DNA for the CDR3: TGTGCCAGAAGCCCAACCTTCGAGTGGGAGGGCCTCACAGATACGCAGTATTTT. As protein: CARSPTFEWEGLTDTQYF.

CDR3 region: CASSSQAPYGYTF. In nucleotides, the CDR3 is TGTGCCAGCAGTTCCCAGGCTCCATATGGCTACACCTTC. The chain recombines TRBV6-5 with TRBJ1-2; D uncertain. The germline V and J ends were trimmed by 4 bases and 5 bases, with 11 bases remaining between them. Germline lookup yields CDR1 MNHEY and CDR2 SVGAGI. The CDR3 has 13 residues.

The chain has TRBV29-1 and TRBJ1-2; D not certain. This CDR3 comprises 12 residues. Looked up from germline, CDR1 is SQVTM and CDR2 is ANQGSEA. The V end was cut by 4 bases, the J end by 3 bases, with 9 bases between. The CDR3 region has the DNA TGCAGCGTTGGAGGACTCTACTATGGCTACACCTTC. It encodes CSVGGLYYGYTF.

The chain carries TRBV6-5 and TRBJ1-6, with TRBD1 as a possible D gene (5 bases). Trimming took off 3 bases at V and 7 bases at J, with 10 bases between the two ends. Germline lookup yields CDR1 MNHEY and CDR2 SVGAGI. The CDR3 has 14 amino acids. CDR3 nucleotides: TGTGCCAGCAGTTATTCAGGGCTAAATTCACCCCTCCACTTT. Protein: CASSYSGLNSPLHF.

Here the CDR3 reads CASSLGQGALVQPQHF. The CDR3 nucleotides read TGTGCCAGCTCATTAGGACAGGGGGCCTTGGTTCAGCCCCAGCATTTT. The rearrangement uses TRBV18 and TRBJ1-5; 11 nucleotides match TRBD1. The CDR3 is 16 amino acids. J lost 6 bases, V lost 5 bases, and 9 bases had no gene match. Germline V lookup: CDR1 KGHSH, CDR2 LQKENI.

This clone has only one observation. V usage is TRBV11-2 and J usage is TRBJ1-5; TRBD1 agrees at 7 bases. This CDR3 is 16 amino acids long. V dropped 0 bases and J dropped 5; count of bases not matched to a gene: 7. Looked up from germline, CDR1 is SGHAT and CDR2 is FQNNGV. The CDR3, as DNA: TGTGCCAGCAGCTTAGATCTTGGCAGGGGGGATCAGCCCCAGCATTTT. Protein product: CASSLDLGRGDQPQHF.

The rearrangement links TRBV6-1 to TRBJ2-7; 9 bases agree with TRBD1. Germline values: CDR1 MNHNS, CDR2 SASEGT. The CDR3 extends over 16 amino acids. The V segment lost 2 bases and the J segment 0 bases; nucleotides outside the gene matches: 5. The CDR3 DNA is TGTGCCAGCAGTGAATGGGGGACAGGGAGCTCCTACGAGCAGTACGTC. Protein sequence: CASSEWGTGSSYEQYV.

The V gene is TRBV3-1 (or the pseudogene TRBV3-2), the J gene TRBJ1-3; D remains unclear. Trimming removed 4 bases at V and 0 bases at J, with 10 bases between. In germline, CDR1 is LGHDT, CDR2 YNNKEL (reference sequence). This CDR3 comprises 15 residues. For the CDR3, the DNA is TGTGCCAGCAGCCGCCTAGGTGGCTCTGGAAACACCATATATTTT. Translating gives CASSRLGGSGNTIYF.

There are a few counts of this clone. The chain couples TRBV19 to TRBJ2-1; D possibly corresponds to TRBD2 (5 bases). CDR1 is LNHDA and CDR2 is SQIVND in the germline V gene (reference sequence). Trimming pared 1 base from V and 3 bases from J, leaving 13 bases between. The CDR3 has 16 amino acids. For the CDR3, the DNA is TGTGCCAGTAGTATAGGGTGGGGAGTTGGCTACAATGAGCAGTTCTTC. As protein: CASSIGWGVGYNEQFF.

On this clone itself: Other DNA sequences within the sample encode an identical CDR3. V usage is TRBV29-1 and J usage is TRBJ1-5; 7 bases map to TRBD1. The germline CDR1 and CDR2 sequences are SQVTM and ANQGSEA. Trimming cost V 4 bases and J 3 bases; bases outside gene matches: 3. The length of the CDR3 is 13 residues. The CDR3 nucleotides are TGCAGCGTTGGACAGGGTTCCAATCAGCCCCAGCATTTT. Protein product: CSVGQGSNQPQHF.

CDR3 residues: CASSSFQETQYF. CDR3 sequence (DNA): TGTGCCAGCAGTTCGTTCCAAGAGACCCAGTACTTC. The chain combines TRBV28 with TRBJ2-5; unclear D gene. The germline CDR1 and CDR2 sequences are MDHEN and SYDVKM. Trimming removed 4 bases from V and 1 base from J, with 4 bases in between. This CDR3 region has 12 residues.

This sequence joins TRBV29-1 and TRBJ1-1; maybe TRBD1 (6 bases). The CDR3 has 14 residues. Germline CDR1 reads SQVTM; CDR2 reads ANQGSEA. V was shortened by 5 bases and J by 1 base, with 14 bases between the two germline ends. The CDR3 DNA sequence: TGCAGCGTTCGAGGACAGTTGTCGAACACTGAAGCTTTCTTT. Its protein product is CSVRGQLSNTEAFF.

The gene calls are TRBV6-1 and TRBJ2-7; D unresolved. CDR3 length equals 14 residues. Germline V gene lookup returns CDR1 MNHNS and CDR2 SASEGT. The V gene lost 2 bases and the J gene lost 1 base, with 9 bases spanning the gap. Here the CDR3 reads CASSEIDSSYEQYV. CDR3 in DNA: TGTGCCAGCAGTGAAATAGACTCGTCCTACGAGCAGTACGTC.

This sequence joins TRBV6-2 or TRBV6-3 and TRBJ1-2; 7 bases match TRBD1. Germline CDR1 and CDR2: MNHEY and SVGEGT. Unmatched junction bases numbered 6, after V lost 5 bases and J lost 9 bases. The CDR3 consists of 12 residues. The chain's CDR3 is CASSHRDSSYTF. The DNA of the CDR3 is TGTGCCAGCAGTCATCGGGACAGCAGCTACACCTTC.

The rearrangement joins TRBV5-1 to TRBJ1-4; possibly TRBD1 for D (5 bases). Looked up from germline, CDR1 is SGHRS and CDR2 is YFSETQ. Trimming took 4 bases from V and 8 from J, leaving 15 bases between them. This CDR3 region has 14 residues. The CDR3 loop reads CASSLGLRAEKLFF. The CDR3, as DNA: TGCGCCAGCAGCCTGGGGCTCCGAGCGGAAAAACTGTTTTTT. Combining the CDR3 with reference TRBV5-1 and TRBJ1-4 gives the whole variable domain KAGVTQTPRYLIKTRGQQVTLSCSPISGHRSVSWYQQTPGQGLQFLFEYFSETQRNKGNFPGRFSGRQFSNSRSEMNVSTLELGDSALYLCASSLGLRAEKLFFGSGTQLSVL.

The gene calls are TRBV15 and TRBJ1-4; D is uncertain. V was trimmed by 1 base and J by 0 bases, leaving 9 bases between them. The germline V gene encodes CDR1 LNHNV and CDR2 YYDKDF (reference sequence). The CDR3 runs 16 residues. DNA of the CDR3: TGTGCCACCAGCAGAGGAATCGGGACAACTAATGAAAAACTGTTTTTT. It translates to CATSRGIGTTNEKLFF.

The gene calls are TRBV5-1 and TRBJ2-1; D is undetermined. Germline lookup yields CDR1 SGHRS and CDR2 YFSETQ. There are 13 residues in the CDR3. V lost 0 bases and J lost 3, with 4 bases in between. The CDR3 reads CASSLDYYNEQFF. The CDR3 DNA follows: TGCGCCAGCAGCTTGGACTACTACAATGAGCAGTTCTTC.

The V call is TRBV27, the J call TRBJ2-3; 7 bases map to TRBD2. Trimming at V came to 7 bases and at J to 0 bases, leaving 16 bases not matched to a gene. The germline V gene has CDR1 MNHEY and CDR2 SMNVEV (reference sequence). This CDR3 is 18 amino acids long. The CDR3 region has the DNA TGTGCCAGCAACTCACTCGCTAGCGGAGATACTAGCACAGATACGCAGTATTTT. Amino acid sequence: CASNSLASGDTSTDTQYF.

The chain links TRBV28 to TRBJ1-2; 7 bases agree with TRBD1. Germline V gene data show CDR1 as MDHEN and CDR2 as SYDVKM. The CDR3 totals 14 residues. J gave up 3 bases and V 6 bases, and 7 bases lay outside the gene matches. CDR3 protein: CASRIQGVDYGYTF. CDR3 DNA sequence: TGTGCCAGCAGAATTCAGGGGGTGGACTATGGCTACACCTTC.

The genes are TRBV24-1 and TRBJ2-3; 7 bases fit TRBD2. Germline lookup yields CDR1 KGHDR and CDR2 SFDVKD. The length of the CDR3 is 16 residues. The trim removed 1 base at V and 2 bases at J, leaving 5 bases unmatched. For the CDR3, the DNA is TGTGCCACCAGTGATTTTGTGGGAGGGTACACAGATACGCAGTATTTT. It translates to CATSDFVGGYTDTQYF.

V gene TRBV5-1 combines with J gene TRBJ2-7; the match to TRBD1 covers 10 bases. The ends lost 3 bases at V and 3 bases at J; junction bases unmatched: 6. Germline CDR1 and CDR2: SGHRS and YFSETQ. There are 15 residues in the CDR3. This CDR3 reads CASSSLTGGGYEQYF. The CDR3 bases are TGCGCCAGCAGCTCGTTGACAGGGGGCGGCTACGAGCAGTACTTC.